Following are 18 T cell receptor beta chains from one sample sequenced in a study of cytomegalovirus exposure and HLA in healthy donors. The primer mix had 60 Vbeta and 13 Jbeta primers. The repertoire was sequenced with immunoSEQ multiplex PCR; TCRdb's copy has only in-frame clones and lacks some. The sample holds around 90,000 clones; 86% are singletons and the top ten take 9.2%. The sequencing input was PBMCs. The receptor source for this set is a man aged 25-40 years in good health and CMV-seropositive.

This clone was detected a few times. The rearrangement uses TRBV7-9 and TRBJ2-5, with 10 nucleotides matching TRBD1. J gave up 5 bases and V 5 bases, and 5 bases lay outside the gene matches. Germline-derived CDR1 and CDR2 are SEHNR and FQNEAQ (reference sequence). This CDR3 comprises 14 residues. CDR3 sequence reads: CASSHDRGLETQYF. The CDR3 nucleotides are TGTGCCAGCAGCCACGACAGGGGGCTGGAGACCCAGTACTTC.

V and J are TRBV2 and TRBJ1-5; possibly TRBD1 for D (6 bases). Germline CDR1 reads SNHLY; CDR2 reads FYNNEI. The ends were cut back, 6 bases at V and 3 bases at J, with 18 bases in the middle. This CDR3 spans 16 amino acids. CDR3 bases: TGTGCCAGCAGAGCGGGGGCCAGACAAGTCAATCAGCCCCAGCATTTT. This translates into CASRAGARQVNQPQHF.

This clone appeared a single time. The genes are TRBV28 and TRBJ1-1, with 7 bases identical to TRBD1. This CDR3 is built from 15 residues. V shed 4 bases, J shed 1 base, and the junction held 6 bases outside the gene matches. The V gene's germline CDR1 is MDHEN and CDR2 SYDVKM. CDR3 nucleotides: TGTGCCAGCAGTTCGGGACAGTGGGGGAACACTGAAGCTTTCTTT. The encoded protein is CASSSGQWGNTEAFF.

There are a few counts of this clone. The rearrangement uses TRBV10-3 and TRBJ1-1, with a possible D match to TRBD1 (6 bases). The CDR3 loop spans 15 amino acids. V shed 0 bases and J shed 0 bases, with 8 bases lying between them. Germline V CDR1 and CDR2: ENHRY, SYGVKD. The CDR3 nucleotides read TGTGCCATCAGTGAGTCAGGGGGTCTGAACACTGAAGCTTTCTTT. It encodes CAISESGGLNTEAFF.

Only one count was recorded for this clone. CDR3 sequence: CASSLDSQNTEAFF. The CDR3 coding sequence is TGCGCCAGCAGCTTGGACAGCCAGAACACTGAAGCTTTCTTT. The chain links TRBV5-1 to TRBJ1-1; unclear D gene. Germline CDR1 reads SGHRS; CDR2 reads YFSETQ. The germline V and J ends were trimmed by 0 bases and 1 base, with 7 bases remaining between them. CDR3 length: 14 amino acids.

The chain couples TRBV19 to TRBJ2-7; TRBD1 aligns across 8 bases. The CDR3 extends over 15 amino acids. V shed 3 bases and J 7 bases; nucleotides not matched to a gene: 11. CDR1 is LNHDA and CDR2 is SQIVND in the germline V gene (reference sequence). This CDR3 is CASSMPGGNIGEQYF. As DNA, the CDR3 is TGTGCCAGTAGTATGCCAGGGGGCAATATAGGGGAGCAGTACTTC.

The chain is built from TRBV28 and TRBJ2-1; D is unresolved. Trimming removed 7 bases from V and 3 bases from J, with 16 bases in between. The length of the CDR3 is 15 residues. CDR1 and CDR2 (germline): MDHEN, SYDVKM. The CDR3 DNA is TGTGCCAGCACCCTCCCTAGATTATACTACAATGAGCAGTTCTTC. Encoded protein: CASTLPRLYYNEQFF.

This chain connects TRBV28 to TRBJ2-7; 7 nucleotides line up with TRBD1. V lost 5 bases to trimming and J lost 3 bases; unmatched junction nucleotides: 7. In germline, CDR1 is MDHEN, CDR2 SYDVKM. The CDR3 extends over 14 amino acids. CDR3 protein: CASSLGTAVYEQYF. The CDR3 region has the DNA TGTGCCAGCAGTCTGGGGACAGCGGTCTACGAGCAGTACTTC.

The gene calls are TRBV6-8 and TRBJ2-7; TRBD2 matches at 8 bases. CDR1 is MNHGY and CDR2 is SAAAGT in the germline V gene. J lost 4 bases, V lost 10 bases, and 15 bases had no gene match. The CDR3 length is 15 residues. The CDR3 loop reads CATPGRREEKYEQYF. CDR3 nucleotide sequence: TGTGCCACCCCGGGTAGGCGGGAGGAAAAATACGAGCAGTACTTC.

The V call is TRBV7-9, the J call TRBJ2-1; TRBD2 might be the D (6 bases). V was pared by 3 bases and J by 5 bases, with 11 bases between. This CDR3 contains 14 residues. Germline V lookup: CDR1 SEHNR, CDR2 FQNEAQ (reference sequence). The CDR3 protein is CASSFSGENNEQFF. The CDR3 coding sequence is TGTGCCAGCAGCTTTTCGGGGGAAAACAATGAGCAGTTCTTC.

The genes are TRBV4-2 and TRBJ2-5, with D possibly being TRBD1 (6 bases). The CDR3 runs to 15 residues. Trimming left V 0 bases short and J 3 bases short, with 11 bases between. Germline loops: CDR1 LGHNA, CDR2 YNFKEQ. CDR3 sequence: CASSQDQTGEETQYF. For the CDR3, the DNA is TGTGCCAGCAGCCAAGATCAGACAGGAGAAGAGACCCAGTACTTC.

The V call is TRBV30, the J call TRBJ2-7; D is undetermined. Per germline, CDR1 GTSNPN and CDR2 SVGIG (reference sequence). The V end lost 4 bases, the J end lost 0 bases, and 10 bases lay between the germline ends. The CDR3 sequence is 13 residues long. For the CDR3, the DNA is TGTGCCTGGAAGGCCTACAGCTCCTACGAGCAGTACTTC. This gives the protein CAWKAYSSYEQYF.

The CDR3 DNA is TGCGCCAGCAGCCAGATCTACAGGGTCTCCTACGAGCAGTACTTC. Translated: CASSQIYRVSYEQYF. This chain joins TRBV4-1 and TRBJ2-7; TRBD1 is a possible D gene (6 bases). Germline V gives CDR1 MGHRA, CDR2 YSYEKL. The CDR3 runs to 15 residues. Trimming stripped 3 bases from V and 0 bases from J, with 12 bases between.

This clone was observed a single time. The DNA for the CDR3 is TGCAGCGTTGGGGGGGTGTATTCGGGCACAGATACGCAGTATTTT. Translation: CSVGGVYSGTDTQYF. The chain recombines TRBV29-1 with TRBJ2-3, with D perhaps matching TRBD2 (6 bases). This CDR3 region has 15 residues. Germline V gives CDR1 SQVTM, CDR2 ANQGSEA. With 4 bases removed from V and 1 base from J, the gap between germline ends came to 15 bases.

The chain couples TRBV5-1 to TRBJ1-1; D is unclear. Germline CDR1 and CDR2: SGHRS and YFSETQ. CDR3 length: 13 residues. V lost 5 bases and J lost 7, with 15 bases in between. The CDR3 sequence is CASREDAGFEAFF. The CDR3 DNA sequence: TGCGCCAGCAGAGAAGACGCCGGGTTTGAAGCTTTCTTT.

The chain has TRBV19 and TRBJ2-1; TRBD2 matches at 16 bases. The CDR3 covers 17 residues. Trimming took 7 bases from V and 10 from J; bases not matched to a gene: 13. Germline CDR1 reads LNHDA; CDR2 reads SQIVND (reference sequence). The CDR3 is CASTESGLAGGPGEQFF. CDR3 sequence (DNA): TGTGCCAGTACCGAATCGGGACTAGCGGGAGGGCCAGGCGAGCAGTTCTTC.

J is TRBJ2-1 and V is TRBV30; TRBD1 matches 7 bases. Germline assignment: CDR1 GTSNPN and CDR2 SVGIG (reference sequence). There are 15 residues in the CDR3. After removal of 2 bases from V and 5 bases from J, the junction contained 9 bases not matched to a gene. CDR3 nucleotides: TGTGCCTGGAGTCCATTGGGGACAGCCAACAATGAGCAGTTCTTC. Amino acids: CAWSPLGTANNEQFF.

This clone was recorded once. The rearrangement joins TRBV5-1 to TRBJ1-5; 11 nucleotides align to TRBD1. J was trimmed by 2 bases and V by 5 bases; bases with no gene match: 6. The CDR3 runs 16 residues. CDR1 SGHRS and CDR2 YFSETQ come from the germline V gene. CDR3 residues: CASRPDRGLGNQPQHF. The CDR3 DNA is TGCGCCAGCAGACCGGACAGGGGGCTTGGCAATCAGCCCCAGCATTTT.